This TCR beta chain originates from a study of blood T cells in healthy people across ages. General study points: Fewer expanded clones and more diversity marked long-lived versus aged donors. Strongly correlated with naive T cell percentage was TCR beta diversity. Measured against age, TCR beta diversity per million T cells decreased in a roughly linear manner.

For the second PCR, which ran for 7 to 11 cycles, a sample-barcoded 5' primer and a J-beta primer mix were used. TCRdb recomputed calls from the 5' RACE reads with MiXCR, one row per CDR3 protein. The sample has over 500,000 distinct CDR3 sequences; about 51% are singletons. Per germline, CDR1 MDHEN and CDR2 SYDVKM. V dropped 4 bases and J dropped 11; count of bases not matched to a gene: 19. This CDR3 is 17 amino acids long. This clonotype was detected a few times. Antigen unknown. This may arise from a read error, as a much more abundant clone is one base away. This sequence originates from a woman of 80 years or more in good health. The sequencing sample was made of blood. The chain uses TRBV28 and TRBJ2-5; TRBD2 agrees at 10 bases. The CDR3 reads CASSSLALGLASNEQYF. The CDR3 coding sequence is TGTGCCAGCAGTTCCCTTGCCCTGGGACTAGCGAGCAATGAGCAGTACTTC.